Sequencing of this T cell receptor (beta chain) was carried out in a study of blood T cell repertoires in COVID-19. The CDR3 runs to 15 residues. V trimming: 4 bases; J trimming: 3 bases; junction bases outside the gene matches: 8. From germline, CDR1 is LGHDT and CDR2 YNNKEL (reference sequence). Some clones are missing from TCRdb's copy, which holds only in-frame ones; the method was immunoSEQ multiplex PCR. The table records more than 150,000 clones, roughly 79% of them present only once. V and J are TRBV3-1 (or the pseudogene TRBV3-2) and TRBJ2-5; 7 nucleotides match TRBD1. The source of this sequence is a woman of 80 years or more with COVID-19, enrolled during active disease. Sequenced material: peripheral blood. CDR3 in DNA: TGTGCCAGCAGCCTATCTACAGGGGCAAAAGAGACCCAGTACTTC. Its translation: CASSLSTGAKETQYF.